Presented here are 19 T cell receptor beta chains from one specimen sequenced in a study of shared clonotypes between healthy human individuals (dated by TCRdb to between 2020 and 2021). The method was the immunoSEQ multiplex PCR assay. TCRdb's version of the immuneACCESS table is confined to in-frame rearrangements and falls short of the full clone set. An unresolved V gene accounts for under half of the shortfall where checked; the remainder is of unknown origin. Present in this sample are about 2.3 million clones, around 93% of which were seen just once. Around 0.4% of the sample goes to the ten largest clones. The specimen was naive CD4+ T cells from PBMCs. The cell subset or site label, as the study defines it: CD45RA+ positively selected. All receptors derive from a man between 18 and 29 years old in good health. Some clones in this sample may be carry-over from other donors' samples.

The J gene is TRBJ2-3, the V gene TRBV30; 10 nucleotides agree with TRBD2. Germline CDR1 is GTSNPN and CDR2 is SVGIG (reference sequence). Trimming removed 5 bases from V and 3 bases from J; junction bases left unmatched: 2. The CDR3 runs 13 residues. CDR3 residues: CAWEREGTDTQYF. The CDR3 region has the DNA TGTGCCTGGGAGCGGGAGGGTACAGATACGCAGTATTTT.

V usage is TRBV5-1 and J usage is TRBJ2-3, with D perhaps matching TRBD2 (5 bases). V was cut by 0 bases and J by 0 bases, with 11 bases left in between. There are 16 residues in the CDR3. Germline CDR1 reads SGHRS; CDR2 reads YFSETQ. CDR3 loop: CASSLDVASSTDTQYF. For the CDR3, the DNA is TGCGCCAGCAGCTTGGACGTAGCGTCTAGCACAGATACGCAGTATTTT.

The rearrangement links TRBV7-8 to TRBJ2-1; D is perhaps TRBD2 (6 bases). Trimming removed 5 bases at V and 6 bases at J, with 11 bases between. The CDR3 consists of 13 residues. Germline V gene lookup returns CDR1 SGHVS and CDR2 FQNEAQ. The CDR3 is CASSRSGLNEQFF. The CDR3 bases are TGTGCCAGCAGCCGGAGCGGGCTCAATGAGCAGTTCTTC.

This chain uses TRBV5-3 with TRBJ1-4; 10 nucleotides agree with TRBD1. TRBV5-3 is an ORF, with its function uncertain. The CDR3 has 16 residues. Losses at the gene ends were 5 bases for V and 3 bases for J; bases not matched to a gene: 7. The CDR3 DNA is TGTGCCAGAAGTTGTCCGGACAGGGGGGCTAATGAAAAACTGTTTTTT. This encodes CARSCPDRGANEKLFF.

This clone was seen once. The rearrangement joins TRBV5-1 to TRBJ2-3, with 7 bases that match TRBD2. Germline V lookup: CDR1 SGHRS, CDR2 YFSETQ. V lost 0 bases to trimming and J lost 0 bases; unmatched junction nucleotides: 10. The CDR3 extends over 18 amino acids. The CDR3 DNA reads as TGCGCCAGCAGCTTGGTACCCCCTGGCGGGGGTAGCACAGATACGCAGTATTTT. Its translation: CASSLVPPGGGSTDTQYF.

The gene calls are TRBV5-1 and TRBJ1-3; D is undetermined. V was clipped by 4 bases and J by 0 bases, with 14 bases between them. Germline loops: CDR1 SGHRS, CDR2 YFSETQ. The CDR3 has 16 amino acids. The CDR3 spells CASSQVSFLSGNTIYF. CDR3 bases: TGCGCCAGCAGCCAAGTCAGTTTCCTCTCTGGAAACACCATATATTTT.

The chain uses TRBV15 and TRBJ2-7; D is unresolved. Germline V gives CDR1 LNHNV, CDR2 YYDKDF (reference sequence). This CDR3 has 15 residues. Trimming stripped 1 base from V and 0 bases from J, with 10 bases between. CDR3 amino acids: CATSRGHINSYEQYF. The CDR3 DNA reads TGTGCCACCAGCAGAGGCCATATTAACTCCTACGAGCAGTACTTC. The full variable domain, its missing parts supplied by reference TRBV15 and TRBJ2-7, is DAMVIQNPRYQVTQFGKPVTLSCSQTLNHNVMYWYQQKSSQAPKLLFHYYDKDFNNEADTPDNFQSRRPNTSFCFLDIRSPGLGDTAMYLCATSRGHINSYEQYFGPGTRLTVT.

J is TRBJ1-1 and V is TRBV28; unclear D gene. The germline V gene encodes CDR1 MDHEN and CDR2 SYDVKM. V was clipped by 5 bases and J by 6 bases, with 10 bases between them. This CDR3 is 12 amino acids long. CDR3 sequence: CASSPRLAEAFF. The CDR3 DNA reads TGTGCCAGCAGTCCCCGACTCGCTGAAGCTTTCTTT.

This chain uses TRBV9 with TRBJ2-2, with D perhaps being TRBD1 or TRBD2 (6 bases each). This CDR3 comprises 17 residues. Trimming removed 1 base at V and 5 bases at J, with 18 bases between. Per germline, CDR1 SGDLS and CDR2 YYNGEE. The CDR3 loop reads CASSVLSQGRTTGELFF. In nucleotides, the CDR3 is TGTGCCAGCAGCGTATTATCCCAGGGGAGGACAACCGGGGAGCTGTTTTTT.

This chain uses TRBV23-1 with TRBJ2-1; 7 nucleotides line up with TRBD1. TRBV23-1 is assigned to the ORF class and has an uncertain function. Germline trimming cut 1 base from V and 7 bases from J; bases unmatched to any gene: 13. The CDR3 spans 17 residues. Here the CDR3 DNA reads TGCGCCAGCAGTCAATTCCCCCACCCGGGACAGTTAAATGAGCAGTTCTTC. It yields the protein CASSQFPHPGQLNEQFF.

The chain links TRBV9 to TRBJ2-5; 9 bases fit TRBD2. V shed 6 bases, J shed 4 bases, and the junction held 7 bases outside the gene matches. The CDR3 totals 14 residues. The germline CDR1 and CDR2 sequences are SGDLS and YYNGEE. CDR3 in DNA: TGTGCCAGCAACCCTAGCGGGGCCGGAGAGACCCAGTACTTC. This codes for CASNPSGAGETQYF. The variable domain in full, completed from reference TRBV9 and TRBJ2-5, reads DSGVTQTPKHLITATGQRVTLRCSPRSGDLSVYWYQQSLDQGLQFLIQYYNGEERAKGNILERFSAQQFPDLHSELNLSSLELGDSALYFCASNPSGAGETQYFGPGTRLLVL.

In the case of this clone: Other DNA sequences of this sample code for an identical CDR3. This sequence joins TRBV4-3 and TRBJ1-2, with D tentatively TRBD1 (6 bases). Germline CDR1 reads LGHNA; CDR2 reads YSLEER. Trimming cost V 0 bases and J 8 bases, with 13 bases left between them. This CDR3 contains 14 residues. CDR3 sequence reads: CASSQDRGARGYTF. The CDR3 DNA is TGCGCCAGCAGCCAAGATCGGGGGGCGCGGGGCTACACCTTC.

This chain connects TRBV11-2 to TRBJ1-2; no clear D gene. Trimming cost V 1 base and J 7 bases, with 13 bases left between them. The CDR3 contains 14 residues. From germline, CDR1 is SGHAT and CDR2 FQNNGV. This chain's CDR3 is CASSLVPGSFGYTF. In nucleotides, the CDR3 is TGTGCCAGCAGCTTAGTACCTGGCAGCTTTGGCTACACCTTC.

In its sample, this clone was seen once. The chain joins TRBV19 to TRBJ1-1; D is unclear. The germline V gene has CDR1 LNHDA and CDR2 SQIVND (reference sequence). V lost 7 bases, J lost 0 bases, and 9 bases lay in between. This CDR3 has 13 amino acids. The chain's CDR3 is CASTPQLNTEAFF. CDR3 nucleotides: TGTGCCAGTACGCCGCAATTGAACACTGAAGCTTTCTTT.

This rearrangement joins TRBV5-1 to TRBJ1-4; D not resolved. This CDR3 contains 16 residues. The V gene lost 0 bases and the J gene lost 0 bases, with 9 bases spanning the gap. The germline CDR1 and CDR2 sequences are SGHRS and YFSETQ. CDR3 nucleotides: TGCGCCAGCAGCTTGGAAGTGGGCCCAACTAATGAAAAACTGTTTTTT. Amino acids: CASSLEVGPTNEKLFF. Based on the CDR3 plus reference TRBV5-1 and TRBJ1-4, the full variable domain is KAGVTQTPRYLIKTRGQQVTLSCSPISGHRSVSWYQQTPGQGLQFLFEYFSETQRNKGNFPGRFSGRQFSNSRSEMNVSTLELGDSALYLCASSLEVGPTNEKLFFGSGTQLSVL.

CDR3 in amino acids: CASSRPGQVSGANVLTF. DNA for the CDR3: TGTGCCAGCAGCCGCCCGGGACAGGTCTCTGGGGCCAACGTCCTGACTTTC. The rearrangement links TRBV28 to TRBJ2-6, with TRBD1 matching 8 bases. This CDR3 has 17 residues. Trimming at V came to 6 bases and at J to 0 bases, leaving 7 bases not matched to a gene. The V gene's germline CDR1 is MDHEN and CDR2 SYDVKM.

This clone has just a few counts. This chain uses TRBV21-1 with TRBJ1-1. TRBV21-1 is tagged as a pseudogene. The CDR3 has 13 amino acids. Here the CDR3 reads CASSKTLGRWAFF. CDR3 sequence (DNA): TGTGCCAGCAGTAAAACTCTCGGGAGATGGGCTTTCTTT.

This rearrangement joins TRBV4-1 to TRBJ2-1; 10 nucleotides agree with TRBD1. CDR1 MGHRA and CDR2 YSYEKL come from the germline V gene. The CDR3 sequence is 16 residues long. V dropped 3 bases and J dropped 12; count of bases not matched to a gene: 14. The CDR3 DNA reads TGCGCCAGCAGCCAGTCGGGACAGGGGCTCGGGGGTCGGCAGTTCTTC. Translated, it gives CASSQSGQGLGGRQFF.

This chain joins TRBV5-1 and TRBJ2-2; D unclear. The CDR3 is 16 amino acids. V lost 3 bases and J 1 base, leaving 13 bases between the germline ends. Germline V gives CDR1 SGHRS, CDR2 YFSETQ. The CDR3 sequence: CASSSQGQGNTGELFF. CDR3 nucleotides: TGCGCCAGCAGCTCCCAAGGGCAAGGGAACACCGGGGAGCTGTTTTTT.